These T cell receptor beta chains were read from a single sample in a study of T cell repertoires in ileal Crohn's disease. Assay: immunoSEQ multiplex PCR; the TCRdb copy retains only in-frame clones and omits some. Seen here are some 7,000 clones, roughly 79% observed once, and the top ten hold 4.5% to 5.5%. Sequenced: ileal tissue. These receptors were obtained from an adult with Crohn's disease. Each CDR3 is given with its conserved first and last residue. A D gene is named only where the DNA matches it firmly. Not every row has a clone size; where given, it reads once, few, many or a size class.

TRBV15	.	TRBD2	TRBJ2-1	TGTGCCACCAGCAGAGATGAGGCTAGCGGGAGTGTCTACAATGAGCAGTTCTTC	CATSRDEASGSVYNEQFF
TRBV25-1	.	TRBD1	TRBJ2-1	TGTGCCAGCAGTCCCCGGGACAGCTACAATGAGCAGTTCTTC	CASSPRDSYNEQFF
TRBV30	.	.	TRBJ1-3	TGTGCCTGGAAGCGGGGTGCTGGAAACACCATATATTTT	CAWKRGAGNTIYF
TRBV6-4	.	.	TRBJ2-1	TGTGCCAGCACCGAGTGGGCAGGGGCCTACAATGAGCAGTTCTTC	CASTEWAGAYNEQFF
TRBV10-1	.	.	TRBJ2-3	TGCGCCAGCAGTGAGGGCAATACAGATACGCAGTATTTT	CASSEGNTDTQYF
TRBV18	.	TRBD1	TRBJ1-5	TGTGCCAGCTCACCACGGATTTCTATACAGGGGAATCAGCCCCAGCATTTT	CASSPRISIQGNQPQHF
TRBV5-1	.	.	TRBJ2-5	TGCGCCAGCAGCTTGGAAAACAGGGCCGAAGAGACCCAGTACTTC	CASSLENRAEETQYF
TRBV25-1	once	.	TRBJ1-1	TGTGCCAGCAGTGAACCCCATACTAACACTGAAGCTTTCTTT	CASSEPHTNTEAFF
TRBV18	.	.	TRBJ2-1	TGTGCCAGCTCATCAGCAGGGTACTCCTACAATGAGCAGTTCTTC	CASSSAGYSYNEQFF
TRBV4-1	.	.	TRBJ1-2	TGCGCCAGCAGCCAAGGGAGCGGGGGTTGGGCCTATGGCTACACCTTC	CASSQGSGGWAYGYTF
TRBV6-6	.	TRBD2	TRBJ2-2	TGTGCCAGCAGTAGGACTAGGGACGCCGGGGAGCTGTTTTTT	CASSRTRDAGELFF
TRBV6-4	.	TRBD2	TRBJ2-3	TGTGCCAGCAGTGCGACTAGCCTGGATACGCAGTATTTT	CASSATSLDTQYF
TRBV5-6	.	.	TRBJ2-7	TGTGCCAGCACCATTGGGGGGAGTAAATACGAGCAGTACTTC	CASTIGGSKYEQYF
TRBV25-1	.	TRBD1	TRBJ1-3	TGTGCCAGCAGTTCGGGGACAGGGCTCTCTGGAAACACCATATATTTT	CASSSGTGLSGNTIYF
TRBV5-1	.	TRBD2	TRBJ2-7	TGCGCCAGCAGCTACGGGACTAGCGGGGGCCTTGTCGAGCAGTACTTC	CASSYGTSGGLVEQYF
TRBV6-5	.	.	TRBJ1-1	TGTGCCAGCAGGAACACAGGGCCCACTGAAGCTTTCTTT	CASRNTGPTEAFF
TRBV5-1	.	TRBD1	TRBJ2-3	TGCGCCAGCAGCTTGGCCCCGGGACAGGGGGTCCTCGCCACAGATACGCAGTATTTT	CASSLAPGQGVLATDTQYF
TRBV2	.	.	TRBJ2-7	TGTGCCAGGGGGGGACAGAGCTCCTACGGGCAGTACTTC	CARGGQSSYGQYF
TRBV7-9	.	TRBD1	TRBJ2-1	TGTGCCAGCAGCTTAGACCCGACAGGGGGCTGCTACAATGAGCAGTTCTTC	CASSLDPTGGCYNEQFF
TRBV5-6	few	.	TRBJ1-3	TGTGCCAGCAGCTCACAGAGCTCTGGAAACACCATATATTTT	CASSSQSSGNTIYF
TRBV29-1	few	TRBD1	TRBJ1-1	TGCAGCGTTGAACAGGGGGCCACTGAAGCTTTCTTT	CSVEQGATEAFF
TRBV30	.	TRBD1	TRBJ1-1	TGTGCCTGGGCCCTCCCCGGGACAGGGCCAATGCACACTGAAGCTTTCTTT	CAWALPGTGPMHTEAFF
TRBV5-1	.	TRBD1	TRBJ1-3	TGCGCCAGCAGCGAGGGGGCAATATCTGGAAACACCATATATTTT	CASSEGAISGNTIYF
TRBV7-8	.	TRBD2	TRBJ2-1	TGTGCCAGCAGCCCAGGGAGGGGCTCGTTCAATGAGCAGTTCTTC	CASSPGRGSFNEQFF
TRBV2	.	.	TRBJ1-6	TGTGCCAGCAAAGAGGACAGCCGAAATTCACCCCTCCACTTT	CASKEDSRNSPLHF
TRBV7-9	.	.	TRBJ1-1	TGTGCCAGCAGCTTCGCAGTGAACACTGAAGCTTTCTTT	CASSFAVNTEAFF
TRBV10-2	.	TRBD2	TRBJ2-2	TGCGCCAGCAGTCCTAGCGGGAGCGCCGGGGAGCTGTTTTTT	CASSPSGSAGELFF
TRBV6-5	.	TRBD1	TRBJ1-5	TGTGCCAGCAGTTACCGCAGGGGGCTAGGGCCCCAGCATTTT	CASSYRRGLGPQHF
TRBV6-1	.	TRBD1	TRBJ2-2	TGTGCCAGCAGTGAAGCTTGGGGGACAGCGTACGGCGGGGAGCTGTTTTTT	CASSEAWGTAYGGELFF
TRBV9	.	.	TRBJ2-5	TGTGCCAGCAGCTCCCATATGGCAGAGACCCAGTACTTC	CASSSHMAETQYF
TRBV14	.	TRBD2	TRBJ2-2	TGTGCCAGCAGCCAACCTAGACTAGCGGGAGACACCGGGGAGCTGTTTTTT	CASSQPRLAGDTGELFF
TRBV7-9	.	.	TRBJ2-3	TGTGCCAGCAGCTTAGTAGGGGGAACAGATACGCAGTATTTT	CASSLVGGTDTQYF
TRBV18	.	.	TRBJ2-7	TGTGCCAGCTCCTCCGGGTCTCGTCTCGAGCAGTACTTC	CASSSGSRLEQYF
TRBV7-3	.	.	TRBJ1-5	TGTGCCAGCAGCCACTTAATGTCTCCGGGCGAGAGAGGGATTAATCAGCCCCAGCATTTT	CASSHLMSPGERGINQPQHF
TRBV18	.	.	TRBJ1-3	TGTGCCAGCTCCCAGGACACCTGGGGAAACACCATATATTTT	CASSQDTWGNTIYF
TRBV6-5	.	TRBD2	TRBJ2-5	TGTGCCAGTCAGGGACTAGCGACCCAAGAGACCCAGTACTTC	CASQGLATQETQYF
TRBV5-1	.	.	TRBJ1-4	TGCGCCAGCAGCTCGGGACTGGAGGGCGAAAAACTGTTTTTT	CASSSGLEGEKLFF
TRBV5-4	.	.	TRBJ1-1	TGTGCCAGCAGCTTGGGGGCCACTGAAGCTTTCTTT	CASSLGATEAFF
TRBV11-1	.	TRBD1	TRBJ2-1	TGTGCCAGCAGTCCCATGTCAGGGGGAGTCCAGCAGTTCTTC	CASSPMSGGVQQFF
TRBV19	.	TRBD1	TRBJ1-2	TGTGCCAGTAGTATGGGACAGCTGAACTATGGCTACACCTTC	CASSMGQLNYGYTF
TRBV16	.	TRBD1	TRBJ1-4	TGTGCCAGCAGCCAATCTGGGACAGGAGATGAAAAACTGTTTTTT	CASSQSGTGDEKLFF
TRBV10-3	.	.	TRBJ2-3	TGTGCCGTGACACGAGCGGGACATGCAGATACGCAGTATTTT	CAVTRAGHADTQYF
TRBV6-1	.	.	TRBJ2-2	TGTGCCAGCATTCAGGGATATAACGGGGAGCTGTTTTTT	CASIQGYNGELFF
TRBV6-5	.	.	TRBJ2-7	TGTGCCAGCAGTGCCGGGAGCCGCTACGAGCAGTACTTC	CASSAGSRYEQYF
TRBV25-1	.	TRBD1	TRBJ1-1	TGTGCCAGCAGTGAGACAGGGACCCTCGGGGGCACTGAAGCTTTCTTT	CASSETGTLGGTEAFF
TRBV5-6	.	TRBD2	TRBJ2-7	TGTGCCAGCGGGGCCGGGACTAGCGGGAGCTACGAGCAGTACTTC	CASGAGTSGSYEQYF
TRBV2	.	TRBD1	TRBJ1-1	TGTGCCAGCAGTTTCCAGGGGGGTAGCACTGAAGCTTTCTTT	CASSFQGGSTEAFF
TRBV7-9	.	TRBD1	TRBJ1-1	TGTGCCAGCAGCCGACAGGGGGACACTGAAGCTTTCTTT	CASSRQGDTEAFF
TRBV5-8	.	.	TRBJ2-1	TGTGCCAGCAGCTTTGAGGGATTTGGATACAATGAGCAGTTCTTC	CASSFEGFGYNEQFF
TRBV5-6	.	TRBD2	TRBJ2-5	TGTGCCAGCAGCCGGACTAGCGGGAGGGGGGAGACCCAGTACTTC	CASSRTSGRGETQYF
TRBV19	.	.	TRBJ2-5	TGTGCCAGTAGTAAACTGACTAACACTCAAGAGACCCAGTACTTC	CASSKLTNTQETQYF
TRBV19	.	.	TRBJ1-2	TGTGCCAGTACTGACAGCGCCCAGGGCTATGGCTACACCTTC	CASTDSAQGYGYTF
TRBV15	.	TRBD1	TRBJ1-1	TGTGCCACCAGCAGAAAAAACAGGGGCTTGAACACTGAAGCTTTCTTT	CATSRKNRGLNTEAFF
TRBV7-8	.	.	TRBJ1-1	TGTGCCAGCAGCTGGAGAGGTCTAGGGAACACTGAAGCTTTCTTT	CASSWRGLGNTEAFF
TRBV18	.	TRBD1	TRBJ2-1	TGTGCCAGCTCACCAGGGGACAGGGAGAGCTACAATGAGCAGTTCTTC	CASSPGDRESYNEQFF
TRBV25-1	.	.	TRBJ1-2	TGTGCCAGCAGCCACCCCAAATCTCGGACACCTAACTTTGGCTACACCTTC	CASSHPKSRTPNFGYTF
TRBV9	few	TRBD1	TRBJ1-1	TGTGCCAGCAGCACCAGACAGGGGGACACTGAAGCTTTCTTT	CASSTRQGDTEAFF
TRBV6-1	.	TRBD1	TRBJ2-1	TGTGCCAGCAGTGTAGGACAGGGAAACTACAATGAGCAGTTCTTC	CASSVGQGNYNEQFF
TRBV28	once	.	TRBJ1-3	TGTGCCGGCCGACCGGGTGATGGAAACACCATATATTTT	CAGRPGDGNTIYF